The next 16 T cell receptor beta chains were all read from a single sample in a study of OX40 agonist ivuxolimab in advanced cancers. The repertoire was sequenced with immunoSEQ multiplex PCR; TCRdb's copy has only in-frame clones and lacks some. The table lists 60,000 or so clones, approximately 80% of them singletons. The sample in question was CD4+ or CD8+ T cells sorted from blood, obtained in a trial of the OX40 agonist ivuxolimab. These TCRs come from an adult with an advanced solid tumor such as melanoma, head and neck, liver or kidney cancer.

The V and J genes are TRBV21-1 and TRBJ2-7; the table calls TRBD2, which could not be checked here. TRBV21-1 is a pseudogene. The CDR3 runs to 13 residues. The CDR3 bases are TGTGCCAGCAGACGAGGACTCCTCTACGAGCAGTACTTC. As protein: CASRRGLLYEQYF.

The V call is TRBV4-1, the J call TRBJ1-2; TRBD1 matches 8 bases. V lost 1 base to trimming and J lost 6 bases; unmatched junction nucleotides: 7. The CDR3 extends over 15 amino acids. The germline V gene encodes CDR1 MGHRA and CDR2 YSYEKL. CDR3 nucleotides: TGCGCCAGCAGCCAAGGGGGGGCAGGGGGCGATGGCTACACCTTC. Its translation: CASSQGGAGGDGYTF.

The genes are TRBV30 and TRBJ1-1; D gene ambiguous. Germline-derived CDR1 and CDR2 are GTSNPN and SVGIG (reference sequence). The CDR3 sequence is 13 residues long. The V gene lost 2 bases and the J gene lost 6 bases, with 13 bases spanning the gap. The CDR3 nucleotides are TGTGCCTGGAGTAGAGGGTTTGTTTCTGAAGCTTTCTTT. It encodes CAWSRGFVSEAFF.

This clone was recorded only once. V is TRBV4-1 and J is TRBJ2-7, with 7 bases that match TRBD1. The CDR3 runs 15 residues. Trimming removed 2 bases from V and 2 bases from J; junction bases left unmatched: 6. The V gene's germline CDR1 is MGHRA and CDR2 YSYEKL. This chain's CDR3 is CASSQQPGQTYEQYF. CDR3 DNA: TGCGCCAGCAGCCAACAACCGGGACAGACCTACGAGCAGTACTTC.

The rearrangement uses TRBV2 and TRBJ1-2, with 11 bases fitting TRBD1. CDR1 is SNHLY, CDR2 FYNNEI, per germline. V shed 5 bases, J shed 2 bases, and the junction held 1 base outside the gene matches. CDR3 length: 14 residues. The DNA for the CDR3 is TGTGCCAGCAGTCGGACAGGGGGCAACTATGGCTACACCTTC. Translating it yields CASSRTGGNYGYTF. Full variable domain (outside the CDR3, taken from reference TRBV2 and TRBJ1-2): EPEVTQTPSHQVTQMGQEVILRCVPISNHLYFYWYRQILGQKVEFLVSFYNNEISEKSEIFDDQFSVERPDGSNFTLKIRSTKLEDSAMYFCASSRTGGNYGYTFGSGTRLTVV.

The count of this clone is one. The chain couples TRBV4-3 to TRBJ2-3, with 7 bases lining up with TRBD1. Germline V gene sequence: CDR1 LGHNA, CDR2 YSLEER. Trimming took 5 bases from V and 3 from J; bases not matched to a gene: 8. The CDR3 extends over 15 amino acids. This CDR3 is CASSLQGLVTDTQYF. CDR3 nucleotide sequence: TGCGCCAGCAGCTTACAGGGGCTCGTTACAGATACGCAGTATTTT.

This chain uses TRBV5-1 with TRBJ1-5, with D unresolved. The length of the CDR3 is 13 residues. Germline V gene data show CDR1 as SGHRS and CDR2 as YFSETQ. V lost 5 bases and J 5 bases, leaving 11 bases between the germline ends. The CDR3, as DNA: TGCGCCAGCAGGCCGGGCCTGGATCAGCCCCAGCATTTT. Its translation is CASRPGLDQPQHF.

The V and J genes are TRBV5-1 and TRBJ2-5, with D perhaps being TRBD1 or TRBD2 (5 bases each). CDR1 is SGHRS, CDR2 YFSETQ, per germline. The V end was cut by 3 bases, the J end by 2 bases, with 11 bases between. The CDR3 is made up of 14 amino acids. CDR3 nucleotide sequence: TGCGCCAGCAGCTGGGGGACGGAACAAGAGACCCAGTACTTC. This translates into CASSWGTEQETQYF.

The rearrangement joins TRBV5-6 to TRBJ2-5; D gene uncertain. The J call is doubtful: the DNA matches TRBJ2-7 better. Germline V gives CDR1 SGHDT, CDR2 YYEEEE. The CDR3 consists of 12 residues. The CDR3 reads CASSPNSYEQYF. The CDR3 DNA reads TGTGCCAGCAGCCCAAACTCCTACGAGCAGTACTTC.

The chain couples TRBV5-4 to TRBJ2-7; 8 bases match TRBD2. The CDR3 has 14 residues. Trimming removed 5 bases from V and 3 bases from J; junction bases left unmatched: 7. Germline V gene lookup returns CDR1 SGHNT and CDR2 YYREEE (reference sequence). The chain's CDR3 is CASRSGGEGYEQYF. CDR3 nucleotide sequence: TGTGCCAGCAGGTCCGGGGGGGAGGGCTACGAGCAGTACTTC. The full variable domain, in which reference TRBV5-4 and TRBJ2-7 provide the parts outside the CDR3, is ETGVTQSPTHLIKTRGQQVTLRCSSQSGHNTVSWYQQALGQGPQFIFQYYREEENGRGNFPPRFSGLQFPNYSSELNVNALELDDSALYLCASRSGGEGYEQYFGPGTRLTVT.

This rearrangement joins TRBV19 to TRBJ2-3; 9 bases map to TRBD2. The V gene's germline CDR1 is LNHDA and CDR2 SQIVND (reference sequence). This CDR3 has 14 amino acids. The V and J ends lost 11 bases and 4 bases, in that order; junction bases with no gene match: 10. Here the CDR3 DNA reads TGTGCCTCAAAGGGAACTAGCGGGTCAGATACGCAGTATTTT. Translation gives CASKGTSGSDTQYF.

The chain links TRBV4-1 to TRBJ2-5; tentatively, D is TRBD2 (5 bases). Germline-derived CDR1 and CDR2 are MGHRA and YSYEKL. This CDR3 comprises 14 residues. Trimming removed 2 bases at V and 4 bases at J, with 11 bases between. CDR3: CASSQPARGETQYF. CDR3 in DNA: TGCGCCAGCAGCCAACCAGCCCGGGGAGAGACCCAGTACTTC.

The V call is TRBV21-1, the J call TRBJ2-3; TRBD2, the table's D call, was not compared with the DNA. TRBV21-1 is an annotated pseudogene. CDR3 length: 15 residues. The CDR3 region has the DNA TGTGCCAGCAGCAAAGCGGGAGGAGTCGGGGGTACGCAGTATTTT. This translates into CASSKAGGVGGTQYF.

The CDR3 DNA follows: TGCAGCGTACGAAATAGCGGGGGTACAGATACGCAGTATTTT. Its protein is CSVRNSGGTDTQYF. The V call is TRBV29-1, the J call TRBJ2-3; the match to TRBD2 covers 9 bases. Unmatched junction bases numbered 7, after V lost 6 bases and J lost 3 bases. There are 14 residues in the CDR3. Germline lookup yields CDR1 SQVTM and CDR2 ANQGSEA.

This chain links TRBV10-2 with TRBJ2-5; the D is unclear. CDR1 is WSHSY and CDR2 is SAAADI in the germline V gene. This CDR3 is 16 amino acids long. V lost 0 bases to trimming and J lost 5 bases, with 16 bases between them. The CDR3 bases are TGCGCCAGCAGTGAGTCGGCCGGCCAGCGATACGAGACCCAGTACTTC. Protein: CASSESAGQRYETQYF.

This clone was seen a single time. CDR3 in amino acids: CASSTGTAQETQYF. As DNA, the CDR3 is TGCGCCAGCAGCACGGGGACAGCCCAAGAGACCCAGTACTTC. V is TRBV5-1 and J is TRBJ2-5; 7 nucleotides align to TRBD1. CDR3 length: 14 residues. With 4 bases clipped from V and 1 base from J, the junction kept 4 bases outside the gene matches. Germline CDR1 and CDR2: SGHRS and YFSETQ.